Each of the 19 T cell receptor beta chains below was sequenced from the same sample in a study of pediatric ulcerative colitis. Data came from immunoSEQ multiplex PCR; TCRdb stores just in-frame clones and leaves some out. The table has about 15,000 clones, 85% to 90% seen once. Input material: blood. The receptors come from a boy under 18 with moderate ulcerative colitis.

CDR3 bases: TGTGCCAGTACGATGGAGCGGGGGGGATATGAGCAGTTCTTC. Protein: CASTMERGGYEQFF. The chain joins TRBV19 to TRBJ2-1; 10 nucleotides agree with TRBD2. Per germline, CDR1 LNHDA and CDR2 SQIVND (reference sequence). The CDR3 contains 14 residues. Trimming cost V 7 bases and J 8 bases; bases outside gene matches: 8.

The V gene is TRBV19, the J gene TRBJ2-3, with D hard to call. CDR1 is LNHDA and CDR2 is SQIVND in the germline V gene (reference sequence). Trimming left V 5 bases short and J 1 base short, with 10 bases between. This CDR3 contains 14 residues. CDR3 in DNA: TGTGCCAGTAGTCCCACGCCCCGCACAGATACGCAGTATTTT. This translates into CASSPTPRTDTQYF.

The rearrangement uses TRBV4-1 and TRBJ2-7, with a possible D match to TRBD2 (6 bases). CDR1 MGHRA and CDR2 YSYEKL come from the germline V gene. The V end was cut by 0 bases, the J end by 2 bases, with 11 bases between. This CDR3 spans 15 amino acids. The CDR3 DNA is TGCGCCAGCAGCCAAGATATTAGCGGAACCTACGAGCAGTACTTC. It is translated as CASSQDISGTYEQYF.

The chain recombines TRBV18 with TRBJ2-6; tentative D call: TRBD1 (6 bases). This CDR3 is 16 amino acids long. V was cut by 6 bases and J by 2 bases, with 14 bases left in between. Per germline, CDR1 KGHSH and CDR2 LQKENI. The CDR3 region has the DNA TGTGCCAGCTCCCACGAGGACAGCCCTGGGGCCAACGTCCTGACTTTC. Translated: CASSHEDSPGANVLTF.

This clone has only one observation. This sequence joins TRBV11-2 and TRBJ2-7; 7 bases align to TRBD2. The CDR3 extends over 15 amino acids. The V and J ends lost 2 bases and 2 bases, in that order; junction bases with no gene match: 6. Per germline, CDR1 SGHAT and CDR2 FQNNGV. The CDR3: CASSLSAGETYEQYF. CDR3 nucleotide sequence: TGTGCCAGCAGCTTATCGGCGGGAGAGACCTACGAGCAGTACTTC.

V and J are TRBV15 and TRBJ2-7; D not resolved. Trimming pared 0 bases from V and 1 base from J, leaving 10 bases between. The germline gives CDR1 LNHNV, CDR2 YYDKDF (reference sequence). This CDR3 comprises 15 residues. Here the CDR3 DNA reads TGTGCCACCAGCAGAGATCGTGGGCCGTCCTACGAGCAGTACTTC. Protein product: CATSRDRGPSYEQYF. The full variable domain, with the rest looked up from reference TRBV15 and TRBJ2-7, is DAMVIQNPRYQVTQFGKPVTLSCSQTLNHNVMYWYQQKSSQAPKLLFHYYDKDFNNEADTPDNFQSRRPNTSFCFLDIRSPGLGDTAMYLCATSRDRGPSYEQYFGPGTRLTVT.

The chain combines TRBV5-1 with TRBJ2-2; unclear D gene. Germline V gene sequence: CDR1 SGHRS, CDR2 YFSETQ. The CDR3 totals 12 residues. V was clipped by 1 base and J by 8 bases, with 6 bases between them. CDR3: CASSLQIGELFF. DNA of the CDR3: TGCGCCAGCAGCTTGCAGATAGGGGAGCTGTTTTTT.

This chain joins TRBV30 and TRBJ1-2; 7 nucleotides line up with TRBD1. The CDR3 is 14 residues long. The germline CDR1 and CDR2 sequences are GTSNPN and SVGIG (reference sequence). With V trimmed by 5 bases and J by 2 bases, 8 bases remained unmatched. The CDR3 DNA is TGTGCCTGGCTGGGCAGGGGACAGAACTATGGCTACACCTTC. Residues: CAWLGRGQNYGYTF.

The chain couples TRBV19 to TRBJ2-2; 10 bases map to TRBD2. The germline CDR1 and CDR2 sequences are LNHDA and SQIVND (reference sequence). The J segment lost 3 bases and the V segment lost 7 bases, leaving 2 bases of the junction unmatched. There are 14 residues in the CDR3. CDR3 bases: TGTGCCAGTATCCTAGCGGGAGACACCGGGGAGCTGTTTTTT. Protein: CASILAGDTGELFF.

The chain uses TRBV6-5 and TRBJ1-5, with D possibly TRBD1 on 6 matching bases. CDR3 length: 14 residues. The V and J ends lost 6 bases and 6 bases respectively, with 15 bases between them. Germline values: CDR1 MNHEY, CDR2 SVGAGI. In DNA form, the CDR3 reads TGTGCCAGCAGCGCTGACAGGAGGGGTCAGCCCCAGCATTTT. This translates into CASSADRRGQPQHF.

The V call is TRBV9, the J call TRBJ1-2; a weak D match, TRBD1 (5 bases). V lost 4 bases to trimming and J lost 1 base, with 20 bases between them. The CDR3 loop spans 17 amino acids. CDR1 and CDR2 (germline): SGDLS, YYNGEE. This CDR3 reads CASSPTAGGVFNYGYTF. The CDR3 DNA follows: TGTGCCAGCAGCCCCACGGCCGGGGGGGTATTTAACTATGGCTACACCTTC.

The CDR3 DNA reads TGTGCCAGCAGCTTAGTCGGGGACCGCTACAATGAGCAGTTCTTC. Translated, it gives CASSLVGDRYNEQFF. The chain combines TRBV7-2 with TRBJ2-1, with D perhaps assigned TRBD1 or TRBD2 (5 bases each). Germline CDR1 and CDR2: SGHTA and FQGNSA. This CDR3 region has 15 residues. The germline V and J ends were trimmed by 1 base and 3 bases, with 10 bases remaining between them.

The table lists this clone with a count of one. V gene TRBV15 combines with J gene TRBJ1-4; TRBD1 is a possible D gene (6 bases). Germline-derived CDR1 and CDR2 are LNHNV and YYDKDF (reference sequence). Trimming took 0 bases from V and 7 from J, leaving 15 bases between them. CDR3 length: 16 amino acids. In DNA form, the CDR3 reads TGTGCCACCAGCAGAGATCTAGAAGGGGGAAGTGAAAAACTGTTTTTT. Translated: CATSRDLEGGSEKLFF.

The V call is TRBV13, the J call TRBJ2-7; weak D call: TRBD1 (5 bases). Trimming shortened V by 1 base and J by 6 bases, and 19 bases separated the two germline ends. The CDR3 consists of 16 residues. The germline CDR1 and CDR2 sequences are PRHDT and FYEKMQ (reference sequence). In DNA form, the CDR3 reads TGTGCCAGCAGCTTAGAGGTTAAGGGGTCAGGGCTCGAGCAGTACTTC. Translated: CASSLEVKGSGLEQYF. Full variable domain (missing parts from reference TRBV13 and TRBJ2-7): AAGVIQSPRHLIKEKRETATLKCYPIPRHDTVYWYQQGPGQDPQFLISFYEKMQSDKGSIPDRFSAQQFSDYHSELNMSSLELGDSALYFCASSLEVKGSGLEQYFGPGTRLTVT.

The chain joins TRBV29-1 to TRBJ2-1; D not certain. V shed 3 bases and J shed 2 bases, with 11 bases lying between them. The CDR3 contains 14 residues. Looked up from germline, CDR1 is SQVTM and CDR2 is ANQGSEA. The DNA of the CDR3 is TGCAGCGTTGAGCTGGCTAGTGCCTACAATGAGCAGTTCTTC. It is translated as CSVELASAYNEQFF.

V gene TRBV28 combines with J gene TRBJ1-2, with no clear D. Germline loops: CDR1 MDHEN, CDR2 SYDVKM. V lost 7 bases to trimming and J lost 2 bases, with 14 bases between them. This CDR3 comprises 14 residues. CDR3 in amino acids: CASTSGGTNYGYTF. CDR3 coding DNA: TGTGCCAGCACCTCGGGCGGCACCAACTATGGCTACACCTTC.

A word on this clone: At the DNA level, this CDR3 is encoded by other sequences in the same sample as well. The chain joins TRBV7-8 to TRBJ2-7; 8 bases are shared with TRBD2. The CDR3 is made up of 15 amino acids. The ends lost 5 bases at V and 6 bases at J; junction bases unmatched: 12. Germline loops: CDR1 SGHVS, CDR2 FQNEAQ. The DNA of the CDR3 is TGTGCCAGCAGCCAAGCGTGGGCGGGGGGCTCCGAGCAGTACTTC. Translating it yields CASSQAWAGGSEQYF.

The J gene is TRBJ2-2, the V gene TRBV6-5, with TRBD1 as a possible D gene (6 bases). Germline values: CDR1 MNHEY, CDR2 SVGAGI. CDR3 length: 16 amino acids. V was clipped by 2 bases and J by 2 bases, with 12 bases between them. The CDR3, as DNA: TGTGCCAGCAGTTACGTAGGGGGAACTAACACCGGGGAGCTGTTTTTT. Its translation: CASSYVGGTNTGELFF.

The chain carries TRBV5-8 and TRBJ1-2; D not certain. With 1 base removed from V and 0 bases from J, the gap between germline ends came to 13 bases. CDR3 size: 16 residues. Germline CDR1 and CDR2: SGHTS and YDEGEE. The CDR3 reads CASSLLLGAANYGYTF. The CDR3, as DNA: TGTGCCAGCAGCTTGCTTTTAGGTGCAGCTAACTATGGCTACACCTTC.